Listed below are T cell receptor beta chains from one sample, sequenced in a study of T cell responses to AZD1222 COVID-19 vaccine. Measured with immunoSEQ multiplex PCR; TCRdb has only the in-frame clones, and not every one. In the table there are approximately 260,000 clones, just over 90% of which are singletons. Sequencing used peripheral blood, obtained on day 0 of AZD1222 vaccination. The receptors originated from an adult in good health. Each CDR3 is given with its conserved first and last residue. D genes are given only for firm matches. For some rows the clone size is stated as once, few or many, or as a class when expanded; others skip it.

abundance	j_gene	d_gene	v_gene	CDR3aa	CDR3nt
few	TRBJ1-2	-	TRBV11-2	CASSLPRSLNYGYTF	TGTGCCAGCAGCTTACCCCGGTCCCTTAACTATGGCTACACCTTC
-	TRBJ1-6	-	TRBV3-1/TRBV3-2	CASSLGSGTNSPLHF	TGTGCCAGCAGCCTGGGGTCAGGGACTAATTCACCCCTCCACTTT
-	TRBJ1-2	-	TRBV5-5	CASSPQSVRDGGRYTF	TGTGCCAGCAGCCCACAATCGGTTCGGGACGGCGGACGCTACACCTTC
-	TRBJ2-3	-	TRBV12-3/TRBV12-4	CASSFSTDTQYF	TGTGCCAGCAGCTTTTCCACAGATACGCAGTATTTT
few	TRBJ1-1	-	TRBV10-1	CASSEAGKAFF	TGCGCCAGCAGTGAGGCGGGAAAAGCTTTCTTT
-	TRBJ2-2	-	TRBV3-1/TRBV3-2	CASSQDWGNTGELFF	TGTGCCAGCAGCCAAGATTGGGGAAACACCGGGGAGCTGTTTTTT
few	TRBJ2-7	TRBD2	TRBV5-1	CASSLGGWRGITYEQYF	TGCGCCAGCAGCTTGGGGGGATGGCGGGGGATAACCTACGAGCAGTACTTC
-	TRBJ1-4	-	TRBV5-4	CASSPGNEKLFF	TGTGCCAGCAGCCCCGGGAATGAAAAACTGTTTTTT
once	TRBJ1-4	TRBD1	TRBV29-1	CSVEDLTGGNREKLFF	TGCAGCGTTGAAGATCTTACAGGGGGCAATAGGGAAAAACTGTTTTTT
-	TRBJ2-1	TRBD2	TRBV4-1	CASSPPRLAGGNEQFF	TGCGCCAGCAGCCCTCCGAGACTAGCGGGGGGAAATGAGCAGTTCTTC
once	TRBJ2-7	TRBD2	TRBV19	CASSIGLAGLNYEQYF	TGTGCCAGTAGTATAGGGCTAGCGGGATTGAACTACGAGCAGTACTTC
-	TRBJ2-7	-	TRBV11-1	CASSAQSPGEQYF	TGTGCCAGCAGCGCCCAGAGCCCGGGCGAGCAGTACTTC
once	TRBJ1-1	-	TRBV5-4	CASSPVGYTEAFF	TGTGCCAGCAGCCCCGTGGGTTACACTGAAGCTTTCTTT
-	TRBJ2-2	-	TRBV6-5	CASSPFGQNTGELFF	TGTGCCAGCAGTCCTTTCGGACAGAACACCGGGGAGCTGTTTTTT
once	TRBJ1-1	-	TRBV7-2	CASSLARDKPNTEAFF	TGTGCCAGCAGCTTAGCCCGGGACAAACCGAACACTGAAGCTTTCTTT
-	TRBJ2-6	-	TRBV4-2	CASSQDLPQNSGANVLTF	TGTGCCAGCAGCCAAGATTTACCGCAGAACTCTGGGGCCAACGTCCTGACTTTC
-	TRBJ2-3	-	TRBV19	CASSIVGEGDTQYF	TGTGCCAGTAGTATAGTGGGAGAGGGGGATACGCAGTATTTT
-	TRBJ2-3	TRBD2	TRBV28	CASRPSQLARISTDTQYF	TGTGCCAGCAGGCCTTCGCAACTAGCGCGGATTAGCACAGATACGCAGTATTTT
-	TRBJ1-5	-	TRBV27	CASREVGGNQPQHF	TGTGCCAGCAGGGAAGTGGGGGGCAATCAGCCCCAGCATTTT
-	TRBJ2-3	TRBD1	TRBV15	CATRGTGRDRGTDTQYF	TGTGCCACCAGGGGGACAGGGAGGGATCGGGGCACAGATACGCAGTATTTT
-	TRBJ2-5	-	TRBV5-1	CASSSRSQETQYF	TGCGCCAGCAGCTCCCGGAGCCAAGAGACCCAGTACTTC
-	TRBJ1-2	-	TRBV4-2	CASSQGRTENNYGYTF	TGTGCCAGCAGCCAAGGTAGGACCGAGAATAACTATGGCTACACCTTC
-	TRBJ2-7	TRBD2	TRBV2	CASSSLAGGEQYF	TGTGCCAGTTCGTCGCTAGCGGGAGGCGAGCAGTACTTC
-	TRBJ2-7	-	TRBV9	CASSPRARTTYSYEQYF	TGTGCCAGCAGCCCCCGAGCTCGGACGACCTACTCCTACGAGCAGTACTTC
-	TRBJ1-4	-	TRBV5-1	CASSLGQGEKLFF	TGCGCCAGCAGCTTGGGGCAAGGGGAAAAACTGTTTTTT
once	TRBJ1-2	-	TRBV24-1	CATSGAGQYGYTF	TGTGCCACCAGTGGTGCAGGGCAATATGGCTACACCTTC